Shown below are 5 T cell receptor beta chains from a single sample sequenced in a study of a mutant IDH1 vaccine in newly diagnosed glioma. These receptors lack a known antigen. The repertoire was sequenced with immunoSEQ multiplex PCR; TCRdb's copy has only in-frame clones and lacks some. The sample contains about 54,000 clones, 80% to 85% of which appear only once. Time point indicated: week 35, safety follow-up. What each vaccine dose contained was 300 ug of mutant IDH1 20-mer peptide, accompanied by topical imiquimod. The sequencing used PBMCs, collected from a glioma patient whose treatment included an IDH1 peptide vaccine. The source of these receptors is a woman aged 18-30 years with glioma.

This chain joins TRBV2 and TRBJ2-4; weak D call: TRBD2 (5 bases). The CDR3 has 15 residues. Per the germline V gene, CDR1 is SNHLY and CDR2 is FYNNEI. V dropped 3 bases and J dropped 9 bases, with 18 bases sitting between them. The CDR3 here is CASSEGLGVTGIQYF. The CDR3 region has the DNA TGTGCCAGCAGTGAGGGTCTCGGGGTCACGGGCATTCAGTACTTC.

The chain recombines TRBV27 with TRBJ2-7, with 7 bases identical to TRBD1. V lost 6 bases and J lost 3; bases outside the gene matches: 5. CDR3 size: 13 residues. Germline V lookup: CDR1 MNHEY, CDR2 SMNVEV (reference sequence). CDR3 DNA sequence: TGTGCCAGCAGCCCGGGACAGAACTACGAGCAGTACTTC. Its protein is CASSPGQNYEQYF.

This clone was seen only once. The chain is built from TRBV7-9 and TRBJ1-2; tentatively, D is TRBD1 (5 bases). The CDR3 covers 16 residues. Germline-derived CDR1 and CDR2 are SEHNR and FQNEAQ (reference sequence). Trimming pared 0 bases from V and 0 bases from J, leaving 11 bases between. The CDR3 bases are TGTGCCAGCAGCTTAGCTACAGGATTAACTAACTATGGCTACACCTTC. Its protein product is CASSLATGLTNYGYTF.

This clone was detected only once. The chain links TRBV7-9 to TRBJ2-7; unclear D gene. The germline V gene encodes CDR1 SEHNR and CDR2 FQNEAQ (reference sequence). The length of the CDR3 is 12 residues. V gave up 6 bases and J gave up 1 base, with 7 bases separating them. The CDR3 nucleotides are TGTGCCAGCAGTCCCGAGTCCTACGAGCAGTACTTC. Translating gives CASSPESYEQYF.

The gene calls are TRBV7-9 and TRBJ1-1, with D maybe TRBD1 (5 bases). CDR3 length equals 17 residues. V was shortened by 1 base and J by 7 bases, with 22 bases between the two germline ends. CDR1 is SEHNR, CDR2 FQNEAQ, per germline (reference sequence). Here the CDR3 reads CASSLGGTRSRRLEAFF. The DNA for the CDR3 is TGTGCCAGCAGCTTAGGCGGGACTAGGAGCCGGAGACTTGAAGCTTTCTTT.